A selection of T cell receptor beta chains follows, all from one sample in a study of T-cell reconstitution after alpha-beta-depleted transplantation in children. One entry per CDR3 protein results from TCRdb running MiXCR on the PCR reads. The sample includes roughly 90,000 distinct CDR3 sequences, roughly an eighth of them seen just once. The specimen was PBMCs from the stem cell graft donor, collected from the stem cell graft. Every receptor here comes from a human donor who donated a stem cell graft to a child with inherited bone marrow failure. CDR3s include the opening cysteine and the closing phenylalanine or tryptophan. Fields, in order: J gene, clone size, V gene, D gene, CDR3 DNA, CDR3 protein. D genes are given only for firm matches. The size of a clone is reported for some rows only, either as once, few or many, or as a class for expanded clones.

TRBJ1-3 many TRBV12-3/TRBV12-4 TRBD1 TGTGCCAGCAGTCTTGGACAGGGATATGACACCATATATTTT CASSLGQGYDTIYF
TRBJ1-2 many TRBV5-6 . TGTGCCAGCAGCTTGGGGGGGCGGACCAACTATGGCTACACCTTC CASSLGGRTNYGYTF
TRBJ2-3 many TRBV28 TRBD2 TGTGCCAGCACTAAGGGTGTGGTTCTTCTAGCGGGAGTTAGTGATACGCAGTATTTT CASTKGVVLLAGVSDTQYF
TRBJ2-5 many TRBV20-1 TRBD2 TGCAGTGCTAGAGCTAGCGGGGGGGCCCTGGAGACCCAGTACTTC CSARASGGALETQYF
TRBJ1-2 many TRBV3-1 TRBD1 TGTGCCAGCAGCCGCGGGACAGAAGGCTACACCTTC CASSRGTEGYTF
TRBJ1-1 many TRBV7-2 . TGTGCCAGCAGCCTAAACAGGGAGGTCGAAGCTTTCTTT CASSLNREVEAFF
TRBJ2-3 many TRBV5-1 . TGCGCCAGCAGCAAACCGACTGGACCGGTGAGAGATACGCAGTATTTT CASSKPTGPVRDTQYF
TRBJ1-5 many TRBV7-2 . TGTGCCAGCAGCTTAATGTTGGGGGCGCTCGATCAGCCCCAGCATTTT CASSLMLGALDQPQHF
TRBJ1-2 many TRBV4-3 . TGCGCCAGCAGCCAAGATTACCGGGGGCGCTACTATGGCTACACCTTC CASSQDYRGRYYGYTF
TRBJ1-2 . TRBV7-2 . TGTGCCAGCAGCCTTGACAGCTCCTATGGCTACACCTTC CASSLDSSYGYTF
TRBJ1-2 many TRBV20-1 . TGCAGTGCTAGCTTCAACGGCTACACCTTC CSASFNGYTF
TRBJ2-7 many TRBV7-9 . TGTGCCAGCAGCTCACCCGCGAGGGAGCAGTACTTC CASSSPAREQYF
TRBJ1-1 many TRBV6-2/TRBV6-3 . TGTGCCAGCAGGAGACACTCAGGGGTGGACACTGAAGCTTTCTTT CASRRHSGVDTEAFF
TRBJ1-4 many TRBV4-2 TRBD1 TGTGCCAGCAGCCGCGGACAGGGTAATGAAAAACTGTTTTTT CASSRGQGNEKLFF
TRBJ1-6 . TRBV5-4 . TGTGCCAGCAGCTTGCTCTCGGGAAACAATTCACCCCTCCACTTT CASSLLSGNNSPLHF
TRBJ2-1 many TRBV6-6 TRBD2 TGTGCCAGCATGTACGGGAGGGCGGGGGAGCAGTTCTTC CASMYGRAGEQFF
TRBJ2-7 medium-sized TRBV11-2 . TGTGCCAGCGGGTGGGAGGCCAGCTACGAGCAGTACTTC CASGWEASYEQYF
TRBJ2-5 many TRBV20-1 . TGCAGTGCTAGCGGAAACCAAGAGACCCAGTACTTC CSASGNQETQYF
TRBJ2-7 many TRBV5-1 . TGCGCCAGCAGCTTGGGGGCAGGGACCTTCTACGAGCAGTACTTC CASSLGAGTFYEQYF
TRBJ2-1 many TRBV5-1 . TGCGCCAGCAGCCCCAGGACATCCATGTTGGCCAATGAGCAGTTCTTC CASSPRTSMLANEQFF
TRBJ2-7 many TRBV4-2 TRBD2 TGTGCCAGCAGCCAAGAAACGGCGGGAGGCTCCTACGAGCAGTACTTC CASSQETAGGSYEQYF
TRBJ2-5 . TRBV7-3 . TGTGCCAGCAGCCTCGGAGGGGGGACCCAGTACTTC CASSLGGGTQYF
TRBJ1-5 . TRBV5-1 . TGCGCCAGCAGCTTGGGCGACAGATCCCAGCCCCAGCATTTT CASSLGDRSQPQHF
TRBJ2-7 many TRBV3-1 . TGTGCCAGCAGCCAAGAACAGTACGAGCAGTACTTC CASSQEQYEQYF
TRBJ2-1 many TRBV12-3/TRBV12-4 TRBD2 TGTGCCAGCAGCCTCGGGAGACTAGCGGTTTCCTACAATGAGCAGTTCTTC CASSLGRLAVSYNEQFF
TRBJ1-2 many TRBV7-2 TRBD1 TGTGCCAGCAGCTTAAGAAAGACAGGGGGCGATGGCTACACCTTC CASSLRKTGGDGYTF
TRBJ1-2 many TRBV6-2/TRBV6-3 TRBD1 TGTGCCAGCACCTTGACAGGGGACTATGGCTACACCTTC CASTLTGDYGYTF
TRBJ1-4 many TRBV7-2 TRBD1 TGTGCCAGCAGCCGACAGGGGAATGAAAAACTGTTTTTT CASSRQGNEKLFF